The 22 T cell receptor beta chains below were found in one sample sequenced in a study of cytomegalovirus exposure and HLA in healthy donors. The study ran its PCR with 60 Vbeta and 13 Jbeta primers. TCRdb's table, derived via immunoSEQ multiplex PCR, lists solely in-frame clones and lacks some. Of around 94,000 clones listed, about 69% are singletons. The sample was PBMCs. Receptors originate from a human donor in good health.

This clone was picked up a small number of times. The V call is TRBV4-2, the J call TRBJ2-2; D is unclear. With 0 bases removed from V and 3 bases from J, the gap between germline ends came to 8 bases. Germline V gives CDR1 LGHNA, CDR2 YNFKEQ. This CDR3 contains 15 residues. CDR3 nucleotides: TGTGCCAGCAGCCAAGAAACCAGATACACCGGGGAGCTGTTTTTT. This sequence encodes CASSQETRYTGELFF.

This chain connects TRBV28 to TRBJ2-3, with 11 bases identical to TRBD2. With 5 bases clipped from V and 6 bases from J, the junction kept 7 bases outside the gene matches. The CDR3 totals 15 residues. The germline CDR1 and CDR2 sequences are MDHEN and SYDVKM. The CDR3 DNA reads TGTGCCAGCAGTGCTAGCGGGAGGATTGGGGATACGCAGTATTTT. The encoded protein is CASSASGRIGDTQYF.

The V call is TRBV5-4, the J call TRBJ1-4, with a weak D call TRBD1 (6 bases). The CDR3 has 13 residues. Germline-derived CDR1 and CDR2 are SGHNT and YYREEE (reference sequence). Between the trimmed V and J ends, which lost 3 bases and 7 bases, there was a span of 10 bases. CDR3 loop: CASSSSGVEKLFF. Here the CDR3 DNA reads TGTGCCAGCAGCTCGTCAGGGGTTGAAAAACTGTTTTTT.

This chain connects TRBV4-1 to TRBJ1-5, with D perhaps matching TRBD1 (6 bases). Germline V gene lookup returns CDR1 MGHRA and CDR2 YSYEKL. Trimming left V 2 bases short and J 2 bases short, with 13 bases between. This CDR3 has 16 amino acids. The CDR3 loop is CASSQTGQFGNQPQHF. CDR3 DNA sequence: TGCGCCAGCAGCCAAACCGGACAGTTCGGCAATCAGCCCCAGCATTTT.

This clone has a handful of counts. The CDR3 nucleotides read TGTGCCAGCAGGGACAGAACAACTAATGAAAAACTGTTTTTT. Its protein is CASRDRTTNEKLFF. V gene TRBV2 combines with J gene TRBJ1-4; the D gene is possibly TRBD1 (6 bases). Germline CDR1 reads SNHLY; CDR2 reads FYNNEI. Trimming took off 6 bases at V and 0 bases at J, with 8 bases between the two ends. This CDR3 has 14 amino acids.

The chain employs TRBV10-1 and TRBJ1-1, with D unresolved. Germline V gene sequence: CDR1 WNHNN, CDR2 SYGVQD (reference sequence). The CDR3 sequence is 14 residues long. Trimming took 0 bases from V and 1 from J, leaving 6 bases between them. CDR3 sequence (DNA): TGCGCCAGCAGTGAGTCTGTCGGGAACACTGAAGCTTTCTTT. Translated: CASSESVGNTEAFF.

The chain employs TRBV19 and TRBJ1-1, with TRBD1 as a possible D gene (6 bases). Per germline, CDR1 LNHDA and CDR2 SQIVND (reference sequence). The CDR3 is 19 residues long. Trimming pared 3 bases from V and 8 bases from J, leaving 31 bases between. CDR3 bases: TGTGCCAGTAGTATCGGGAAGGGGTTTGCAGGGGCTCCCTACCCAGAAGCTTTCTTT. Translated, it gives CASSIGKGFAGAPYPEAFF.

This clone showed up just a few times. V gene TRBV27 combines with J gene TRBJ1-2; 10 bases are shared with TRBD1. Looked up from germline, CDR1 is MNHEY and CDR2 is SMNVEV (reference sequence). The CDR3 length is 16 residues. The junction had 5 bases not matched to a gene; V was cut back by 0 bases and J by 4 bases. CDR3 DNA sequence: TGTGCCAGCAGTTTATCCTCGGGGACAGGGGTCTATGGCTACACCTTC. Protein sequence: CASSLSSGTGVYGYTF.

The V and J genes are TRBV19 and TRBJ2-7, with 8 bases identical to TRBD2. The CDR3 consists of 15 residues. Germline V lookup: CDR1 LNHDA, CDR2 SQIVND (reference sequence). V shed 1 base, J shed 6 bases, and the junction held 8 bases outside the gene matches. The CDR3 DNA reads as TGTGCCAGTAGTATAGGCGGCGGGAGGTCGAGCGAGCAGTACTTC. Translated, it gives CASSIGGGRSSEQYF.

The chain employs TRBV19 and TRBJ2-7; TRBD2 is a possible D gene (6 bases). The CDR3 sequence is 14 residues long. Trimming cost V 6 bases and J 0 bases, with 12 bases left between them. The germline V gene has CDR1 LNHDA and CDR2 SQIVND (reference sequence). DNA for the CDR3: TGTGCCAGTAGCAGCGGGTCGTTCTCCTACGAGCAGTACTTC. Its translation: CASSSGSFSYEQYF.

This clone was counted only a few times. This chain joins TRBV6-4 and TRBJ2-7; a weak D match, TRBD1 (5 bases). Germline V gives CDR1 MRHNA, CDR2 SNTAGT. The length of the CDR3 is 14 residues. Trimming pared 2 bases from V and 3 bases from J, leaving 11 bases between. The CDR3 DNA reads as TGTGCCAGCAGTGACAGGGGATCTTTCTACGAGCAGTACTTC. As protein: CASSDRGSFYEQYF.

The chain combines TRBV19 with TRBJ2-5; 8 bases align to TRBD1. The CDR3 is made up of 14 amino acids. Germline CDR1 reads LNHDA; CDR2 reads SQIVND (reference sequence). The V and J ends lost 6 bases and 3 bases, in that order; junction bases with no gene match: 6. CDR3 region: CASRRTGLEETQYF. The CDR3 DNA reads TGTGCCAGTAGGCGGACAGGGTTGGAAGAGACCCAGTACTTC.

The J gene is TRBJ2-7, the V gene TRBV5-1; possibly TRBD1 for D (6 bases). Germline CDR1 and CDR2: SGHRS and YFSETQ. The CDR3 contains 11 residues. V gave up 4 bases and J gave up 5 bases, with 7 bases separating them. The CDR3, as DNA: TGCGCCAGCAGCCAGGGGAACGAGCAGTACTTC. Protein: CASSQGNEQYF.

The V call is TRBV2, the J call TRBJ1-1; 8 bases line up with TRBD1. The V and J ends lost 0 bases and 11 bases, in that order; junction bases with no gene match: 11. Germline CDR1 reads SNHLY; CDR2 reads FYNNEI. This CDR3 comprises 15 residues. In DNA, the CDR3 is TGTGCCAGCAGTGAAGCGTCCGGTCGGACAGGGCAGGCTTTCTTT. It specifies CASSEASGRTGQAFF.

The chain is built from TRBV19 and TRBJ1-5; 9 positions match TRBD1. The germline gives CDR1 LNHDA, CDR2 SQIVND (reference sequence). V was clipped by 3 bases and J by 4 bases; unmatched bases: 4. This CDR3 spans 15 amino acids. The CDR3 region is CASSIIQGANQPQHF. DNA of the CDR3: TGTGCCAGTAGTATCATACAGGGGGCGAATCAGCCCCAGCATTTT.

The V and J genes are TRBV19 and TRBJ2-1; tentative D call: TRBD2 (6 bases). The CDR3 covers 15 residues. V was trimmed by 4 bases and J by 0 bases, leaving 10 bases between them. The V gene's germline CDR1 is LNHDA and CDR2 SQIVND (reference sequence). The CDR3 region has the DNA TGTGCCAGTAGTACCGGGGGACCCTCCTACAATGAGCAGTTCTTC. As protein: CASSTGGPSYNEQFF.

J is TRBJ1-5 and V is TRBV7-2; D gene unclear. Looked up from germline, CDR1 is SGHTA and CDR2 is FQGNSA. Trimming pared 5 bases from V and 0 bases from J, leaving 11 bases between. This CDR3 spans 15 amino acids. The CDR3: CASSSQANSNQPQHF. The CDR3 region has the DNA TGTGCCAGCAGCAGCCAGGCTAATAGCAATCAGCCCCAGCATTTT.

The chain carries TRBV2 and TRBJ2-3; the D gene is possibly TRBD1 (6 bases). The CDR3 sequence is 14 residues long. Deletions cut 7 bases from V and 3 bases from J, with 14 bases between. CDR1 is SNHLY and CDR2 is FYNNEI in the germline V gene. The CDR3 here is CASTELGQTDTQYF. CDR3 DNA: TGTGCCAGCACCGAGCTCGGACAGACAGATACGCAGTATTTT.

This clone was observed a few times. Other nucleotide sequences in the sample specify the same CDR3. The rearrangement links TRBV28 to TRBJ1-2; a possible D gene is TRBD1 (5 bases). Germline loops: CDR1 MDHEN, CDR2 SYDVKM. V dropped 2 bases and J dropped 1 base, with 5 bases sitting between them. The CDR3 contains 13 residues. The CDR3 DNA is TGTGCCAGCAGTTTAGACAGTAACTATGGCTACACCTTC. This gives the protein CASSLDSNYGYTF.

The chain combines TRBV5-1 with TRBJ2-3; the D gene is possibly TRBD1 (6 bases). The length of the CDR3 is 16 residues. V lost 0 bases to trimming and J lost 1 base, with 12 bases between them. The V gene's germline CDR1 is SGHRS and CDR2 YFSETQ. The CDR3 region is CASSLVAGVGTDTQYF. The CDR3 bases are TGCGCCAGCAGCTTGGTCGCAGGGGTAGGCACAGATACGCAGTATTTT. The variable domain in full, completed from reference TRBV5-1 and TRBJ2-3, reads KAGVTQTPRYLIKTRGQQVTLSCSPISGHRSVSWYQQTPGQGLQFLFEYFSETQRNKGNFPGRFSGRQFSNSRSEMNVSTLELGDSALYLCASSLVAGVGTDTQYFGPGTRLTVL.

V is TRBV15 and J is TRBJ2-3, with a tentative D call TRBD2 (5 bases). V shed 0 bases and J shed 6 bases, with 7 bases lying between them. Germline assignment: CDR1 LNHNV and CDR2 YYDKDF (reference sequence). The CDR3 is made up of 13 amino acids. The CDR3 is CATSRDRRDTQYF. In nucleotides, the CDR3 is TGTGCCACCAGCAGAGATAGGAGGGATACGCAGTATTTT.

The CDR3 loop reads CACGRDQNQPQHF. The CDR3 DNA reads TGTGCCTGTGGGCGGGACCAAAATCAGCCCCAGCATTTT. The rearrangement uses TRBV15 and TRBJ1-5; D possibly corresponds to TRBD1 (5 bases). The CDR3 is 13 residues long. CDR1 is LNHNV and CDR2 is YYDKDF in the germline V gene (reference sequence). The ends were cut back, 11 bases at V and 4 bases at J, with 15 bases in the middle.